This T cell receptor beta chain emerged from a study of blood T cell repertoires in COVID-19. At the level of the study: Sites in the United States, Italy and Spain provided acute and convalescent COVID-19 samples.

This clone has only a few counts. Per the original methods: From reference gene primer amplification, estimates of nucleated cell counts were derived. Profiled with immunoSEQ multiplex PCR; TCRdb holds only in-frame clones, not every one. V, J and clone size derive from that table, while D and trimming were established from the DNA sequence. Among about 90,000 clones, approximately 86% were seen once, and the ten largest hold approximately 15%. Trimming shortened V by 5 bases and J by 1 base, and 20 bases separated the two germline ends. This CDR3 contains 17 residues. Germline CDR1 SGHAT, CDR2 FQNNGV.

This TCR was recovered from a male donor with acute or convalescent COVID-19. The specimen sequenced was peripheral blood. The chain employs TRBV11-2 and TRBJ1-1; tentative D call: TRBD1 (5 bases). The DNA of the CDR3 is TGTGCCAGCAGCCTATGGGCCGCGAACAGGCCGAACACTGAAGCTTTCTTT. Translated, it gives CASSLWAANRPNTEAFF. The full variable domain, rest sourced from reference TRBV11-2 and TRBJ1-1, is EAGVAQSPRYKIIEKRQSVAFWCNPISGHATLYWYQQILGQGPKLLIQFQNNGVVDDSQLPKDRFSAERLKGVDSTLKIQPAKLEDSAVYLCASSLWAANRPNTEAFFGQGTRLTVV.